This record covers a single T cell receptor (beta chain). These data are taken from a study of cytomegalovirus exposure and HLA in healthy donors. PCR amplification relied on 60 Vbeta primers (plus 13 Jbeta primers). Assay used: immunoSEQ multiplex PCR; TCRdb lists only in-frame clones, some missing. Of about 200,000 clones listed, 75% to 80% are singletons. V trimming: 5 bases; J trimming: 5 bases; junction bases outside the gene matches: 7. CDR3 length: 15 residues. CDR1 GTSNPN and CDR2 SVGIG come from the germline V gene (reference sequence). The gene calls are TRBV30 and TRBJ2-5; 14 positions match TRBD2. Source material: PBMCs. The source is a man younger than 35 in good health and CMV-seronegative. The CDR3 sequence: CAWGTSGSGSETQYF. The CDR3 DNA reads TGTGCCTGGGGGACTAGCGGGAGTGGTTCGGAGACCCAGTACTTC.